This T cell receptor (beta chain) was captured by sequencing in a study of cytomegalovirus exposure and HLA in healthy donors. General study findings and limits: As a later analysis revealed, the rate of TCR association differed by HLA locus, with DRB1 most and HLA-C fewest.

Germline V CDR1 and CDR2: MNHEY, SMNVEV (reference sequence). The V and J ends lost 6 bases and 5 bases respectively, with 10 bases between them. This CDR3 has 13 amino acids. The study ran its PCR with 60 Vbeta and 13 Jbeta primers. Clones were sequenced by immunoSEQ multiplex PCR, and TCRdb holds only the in-frame ones, with some missing. The repertoire holds around 200,000 clones, with roughly 83% as singletons. Only a few counts were recorded for this clone. No antigen is known for it. Sequencing was carried out using PBMCs. The genes are TRBV27 and TRBJ1-4; D might be TRBD1 (5 bases). This sequence was found in a woman aged 50 to 65 in good health and CMV-seronegative. The CDR3 coding sequence is TGTGCCAGCAGAGACGGGGGGAATGAAAAACTGTTTTTT. This translates into CASRDGGNEKLFF.